Presented here are 27 T cell receptor beta chains from one specimen sequenced in a study of blood T cell repertoires in COVID-19. TCRdb's copy holds only in-frame clones and misses some; the assay was immunoSEQ multiplex PCR. Here the sample spans hundreds of thousands of clones, around 89% being singletons. The specimen was peripheral blood. Receptors were obtained from a middle-aged man with acute or convalescent COVID-19.

The chain uses TRBV5-1 and TRBJ1-2; 8 bases are shared with TRBD1. Germline V CDR1 and CDR2: SGHRS, YFSETQ. V lost 2 bases to trimming and J lost 8 bases; unmatched junction nucleotides: 14. The length of the CDR3 is 16 residues. The CDR3 loop reads CASSFFQGAGFNGYTF. CDR3 coding DNA: TGCGCCAGCAGCTTCTTCCAGGGGGCTGGTTTTAACGGCTACACCTTC.

The V call is TRBV4-2, the J call TRBJ1-1; D is perhaps TRBD1 (5 bases). The V and J ends lost 2 bases and 4 bases respectively, with 20 bases between them. The germline V gene has CDR1 LGHNA and CDR2 YNFKEQ. This CDR3 comprises 17 residues. The CDR3 DNA follows: TGTGCCAGCAGCCAAAGGGGTTCCGTCGGAGGGAGCACTGAAGCTTTCTTT. Its translation is CASSQRGSVGGSTEAFF.

This chain uses TRBV3-1 (or the pseudogene TRBV3-2) with TRBJ1-1; TRBD1 agrees at 7 bases. The CDR3 is 15 amino acids. Germline V lookup: CDR1 LGHDT, CDR2 YNNKEL (reference sequence). Trimming at V came to 4 bases and at J to 1 base, leaving 6 bases not matched to a gene. For the CDR3, the DNA is TGTGCCAGCAGCCCACACAGGGGTTGGAACACTGAAGCTTTCTTT. Its translation is CASSPHRGWNTEAFF.

This clone was seen a handful of times. The chain is built from TRBV7-9 and TRBJ1-4; D possibly corresponds to TRBD1 (6 bases). V lost 5 bases and J 11 bases, leaving 12 bases between the germline ends. Germline V gives CDR1 SEHNR, CDR2 FQNEAQ (reference sequence). The CDR3 is made up of 12 amino acids. The DNA of the CDR3 is TGTGCCAGCAGCCCAGAGGACAGTAAACTGTTTTTT. Its protein product is CASSPEDSKLFF.

This chain joins TRBV19 and TRBJ2-5; 7 bases map to TRBD1. V dropped 8 bases and J dropped 2; count of bases not matched to a gene: 5. CDR1 and CDR2 from the germline V gene are LNHDA and SQIVND (reference sequence). CDR3 length: 13 amino acids. The DNA for the CDR3 is TGTGCCAGTCGACAGGGCATGCAAGAGACCCAGTACTTC. Protein product: CASRQGMQETQYF.

This clone was seen a handful of times. The chain has TRBV3-1 (or the pseudogene TRBV3-2) and TRBJ2-7, with TRBD1 matching over 10 bases. Trimming took 2 bases from V and 5 from J; bases not matched to a gene: 9. Germline CDR1 reads LGHDT; CDR2 reads YNNKEL (reference sequence). This CDR3 is built from 16 residues. In DNA form, the CDR3 reads TGTGCCAGCAGCCAACCCACCCCGGGACAGGGGAACGAGCAGTACTTC. This translates into CASSQPTPGQGNEQYF.

The chain recombines TRBV4-2 with TRBJ2-2, with 10 bases identical to TRBD2. The germline CDR1 and CDR2 sequences are LGHNA and YNFKEQ. The CDR3 spans 15 residues. The trim removed 0 bases at V and 7 bases at J, leaving 2 bases unmatched. CDR3 in amino acids: CASSQEASGGGELFF. CDR3 in DNA: TGTGCCAGCAGCCAAGAAGCTAGCGGGGGCGGGGAGCTGTTTTTT.

The V and J genes are TRBV30 and TRBJ2-4, with 8 positions matching TRBD1. Germline loops: CDR1 GTSNPN, CDR2 SVGIG (reference sequence). Germline trimming cut 2 bases from V and 7 bases from J; bases unmatched to any gene: 10. The CDR3 covers 15 residues. The CDR3 DNA is TGTGCCTGGAGTCCCAGGGGGCTAGTTCTGAACATTCAGTACTTC. This codes for CAWSPRGLVLNIQYF.

The chain joins TRBV19 to TRBJ2-7; 11 bases agree with TRBD1. V was pared by 5 bases and J by 3 bases, with 3 bases of the junction left unmatched. CDR1 is LNHDA and CDR2 is SQIVND in the germline V gene (reference sequence). The CDR3 covers 14 residues. The CDR3 DNA follows: TGTGCCAGTAGTTTGGGGACAGGGGGCTACGAGCAGTACTTC. Translated: CASSLGTGGYEQYF.

This rearrangement joins TRBV6-6 to TRBJ1-2, with 10 bases fitting TRBD1. CDR1 and CDR2 from the germline V gene are MNHNY and SVGAGI (reference sequence). J gave up 5 bases and V 6 bases, and 6 bases lay outside the gene matches. The CDR3 runs to 14 residues. CDR3 sequence (DNA): TGTGCCAGCAGGCCCGGGACAGGGGTATATGGCTACACCTTC. It translates to CASRPGTGVYGYTF.

The chain employs TRBV4-1 and TRBJ2-7; D perhaps matches TRBD1 (5 bases). Trimming pared 0 bases from V and 3 bases from J, leaving 18 bases between. The germline V gene encodes CDR1 MGHRA and CDR2 YSYEKL. The CDR3 runs 17 residues. CDR3 in amino acids: CASSQEEQDNSFYEQYF. The DNA for the CDR3 is TGCGCCAGCAGCCAAGAGGAACAGGACAATTCCTTCTACGAGCAGTACTTC.

The rearrangement links TRBV7-6 to TRBJ2-7; 7 positions agree with TRBD1. Looked up from germline, CDR1 is SGHVS and CDR2 is FNYEAQ. The CDR3 runs to 17 residues. J lost 0 bases, V lost 3 bases, and 11 bases had no gene match. DNA for the CDR3: TGTGCCAGCAGCTTCGACAGGGAAGAAAGGAGCTCCTACGAGCAGTACTTC. Protein sequence: CASSFDREERSSYEQYF.

The gene calls are TRBV7-8 and TRBJ1-6; 7 bases are a match to TRBD1. Germline assignment: CDR1 SGHVS and CDR2 FQNEAQ. This CDR3 spans 18 amino acids. Trimming removed 5 bases from V and 0 bases from J; junction bases left unmatched: 10. The CDR3 is CASSPRRQGGSYNSPLHF. In nucleotides, the CDR3 is TGTGCCAGCAGCCCCCGCCGACAGGGAGGCTCCTATAATTCACCCCTCCACTTT.

The rearrangement uses TRBV29-1 and TRBJ1-1, with D possibly TRBD1 on 5 matching bases. The CDR3 is made up of 14 amino acids. With 2 bases removed from V and 4 bases from J, the gap between germline ends came to 14 bases. Germline V gives CDR1 SQVTM, CDR2 ANQGSEA. CDR3 DNA sequence: TGCAGCGTTGAAAAAAGTCTGACAGCCACTGAAGCTTTCTTT. Translation: CSVEKSLTATEAFF.

The V gene is TRBV5-1, the J gene TRBJ2-7, with D tentatively TRBD1 (6 bases). CDR1 SGHRS and CDR2 YFSETQ come from the germline V gene. This CDR3 comprises 14 residues. The germline V and J ends were trimmed by 4 bases and 3 bases, with 14 bases remaining between them. CDR3 in amino acids: CASSRTDGSYEQYF. CDR3 DNA: TGCGCCAGCAGCCGGACAGACGGCAGCTACGAGCAGTACTTC. The variable domain in full, completed from reference TRBV5-1 and TRBJ2-7, reads KAGVTQTPRYLIKTRGQQVTLSCSPISGHRSVSWYQQTPGQGLQFLFEYFSETQRNKGNFPGRFSGRQFSNSRSEMNVSTLELGDSALYLCASSRTDGSYEQYFGPGTRLTVT.

In this sample, this clone turned up a few times. The chain carries TRBV2 and TRBJ1-2; weak D call: TRBD1 (5 bases). CDR1 and CDR2 (germline): SNHLY, FYNNEI. CDR3 length: 14 amino acids. V was pared by 2 bases and J by 8 bases, with 15 bases between. CDR3 nucleotides: TGTGCCAGCAGTGAAATTTCGGGGGGTTGGGGCTACACCTTC. It yields the protein CASSEISGGWGYTF.

V usage is TRBV15 and J usage is TRBJ1-2, with D possibly TRBD1 on 5 matching bases. V was trimmed by 1 base and J by 0 bases, leaving 9 bases between them. Germline V CDR1 and CDR2: LNHNV, YYDKDF (reference sequence). CDR3 length equals 15 residues. The CDR3 spells CATSRGKTANYGYTF. CDR3 DNA: TGTGCCACCAGCAGAGGGAAGACAGCTAACTATGGCTACACCTTC.

The rearrangement joins TRBV29-1 to TRBJ1-4; no definite D call. The CDR3 contains 15 residues. The V gene lost 6 bases and the J gene lost 2 bases, with 16 bases spanning the gap. Germline V lookup: CDR1 SQVTM, CDR2 ANQGSEA. CDR3 residues: CSVGPPGGTNEKLFF. CDR3 in DNA: TGCAGCGTCGGACCCCCCGGCGGGACTAATGAAAAACTGTTTTTT.

The J gene is TRBJ1-5, the V gene TRBV28, with D uncertain. This CDR3 is built from 16 residues. Germline CDR1 is MDHEN and CDR2 is SYDVKM. V lost 3 bases to trimming and J lost 0 bases, with 12 bases between them. CDR3 sequence reads: CASSLDQAYSNQPQHF. Written as DNA, the CDR3 is TGTGCCAGCAGTTTGGATCAGGCCTATAGCAATCAGCCCCAGCATTTT.

The chain couples TRBV15 to TRBJ1-6, with D possibly matching TRBD1 (6 bases). Germline CDR1 and CDR2: LNHNV and YYDKDF (reference sequence). The CDR3 runs to 17 residues. Trimming took off 0 bases at V and 5 bases at J, with 14 bases between the two ends. CDR3 sequence: CATSREVQGVNNSPLHF. CDR3 nucleotides: TGTGCCACCAGCAGAGAAGTACAGGGAGTTAATAATTCACCCCTCCACTTT.

The V gene is TRBV5-5, the J gene TRBJ2-6, with a tentative D call TRBD1 (5 bases). The germline CDR1 and CDR2 sequences are SGHKS and YYEKEE (reference sequence). The ends were cut back, 0 bases at V and 3 bases at J, with 10 bases in the middle. The CDR3 covers 16 residues. For the CDR3, the DNA is TGTGCCAGCAGCTTGGCCCAGGGTGATGGGGCCAACGTCCTGACTTTC. Protein: CASSLAQGDGANVLTF.

The rearrangement uses TRBV5-1 and TRBJ2-3; 12 positions match TRBD2. The CDR3 loop spans 16 amino acids. V lost 4 bases, J lost 7 bases, and 10 bases stayed unmatched. Germline lookup yields CDR1 SGHRS and CDR2 YFSETQ. CDR3 nucleotides: TGCGCCAGCAGCGTACTACTAGCGGGGGGTCATAATACGCAGTATTTT. Translating gives CASSVLLAGGHNTQYF.

This clone is a singleton in its sample. This chain connects TRBV18 to TRBJ1-2; D gene unclear. The CDR3 totals 15 residues. V was shortened by 0 bases and J by 8 bases, with 16 bases between the two germline ends. CDR1 is KGHSH, CDR2 LQKENI, per germline. For the CDR3, the DNA is TGTGCCAGCTCACCACCGACGGGGAGCTCAGTCGGCTACACCTTC. It yields the protein CASSPPTGSSVGYTF.

The J gene is TRBJ1-1, the V gene TRBV5-1; TRBD1 matches at 8 bases. This CDR3 is 14 amino acids long. V shed 2 bases and J 4 bases; nucleotides not matched to a gene: 4. Germline CDR1 and CDR2: SGHRS and YFSETQ. The CDR3 nucleotides are TGCGCCAGCAGCTTATCAGGGGGCGGCACTGAAGCTTTCTTT. As protein: CASSLSGGGTEAFF.

This clone turned up a few times. The chain recombines TRBV11-2 with TRBJ2-1; no definite D call. This CDR3 has 13 amino acids. Germline V CDR1 and CDR2: SGHAT, FQNNGV. V was pared by 3 bases and J by 6 bases, with 9 bases between. The DNA for the CDR3 is TGTGCCAGCAGCTTTGTCAGGCTCAATGAGCAGTTCTTC. This gives the protein CASSFVRLNEQFF.

V usage is TRBV19 and J usage is TRBJ2-7; maybe TRBD1 (5 bases). The CDR3 is 13 amino acids. Germline lookup yields CDR1 LNHDA and CDR2 SQIVND (reference sequence). Trimming took off 10 bases at V and 3 bases at J, with 16 bases between the two ends. The CDR3, as DNA: TGTGCCACCGGCAGCGTGGGGCGCTACGAGCAGTACTTC. Its translation: CATGSVGRYEQYF.

V usage is TRBV28 and J usage is TRBJ1-2, with 7 bases lining up with TRBD1. V was pared by 5 bases and J by 8 bases, with 8 bases of the junction left unmatched. Germline assignment: CDR1 MDHEN and CDR2 SYDVKM. The CDR3 loop spans 13 amino acids. As DNA, the CDR3 is TGTGCCAGCAGTCCCCCAAGGGGGCGAGGCTACACCTTC. Translated: CASSPPRGRGYTF.